This T cell receptor beta chain was retrieved from a study of cytomegalovirus exposure and HLA in healthy donors. About the study: From about 180 million T cells, an earlier analysis saw approximately 110 million unique TCR beta sequences. General study findings and limits: Sequencing had likely introduced a cluster of highly shared sequence variants as an artifact. Later on, an analysis tied 15,000 to 20,000 TCR beta sequences to HLA alleles at 0.05 false discovery rate. In a later analysis, TCR beta V- and J-gene trimming showed a link to a missense DCLRE1C variant.

On this clone: The antigen remains undetermined.

CDR3 length: 13 residues. Germline values: CDR1 MNHNY, CDR2 SVGAGI (reference sequence). Trimming shortened V by 8 bases and J by 4 bases, and 14 bases separated the two germline ends. The PCR made use of 60 Vbeta and 13 Jbeta primers. Clones were read by immunoSEQ multiplex PCR, and TCRdb kept only the in-frame ones, dropping some. The sample records approximately 150,000 clones, around 84% being singletons. This chain links TRBV6-6 with TRBJ1-2; weak D call: TRBD1 (5 bases). The specimen was PBMCs. This TCR was sampled from a boy aged 2 to 10 in good health and CMV-seronegative. For the CDR3, the DNA is TGTGCCAGCGAAAGGGGCGCGAGCTATGGCTACACCTTC. Amino acid sequence: CASERGASYGYTF.